A selection of T cell receptor beta chains follows, all from one sample in a study of cytomegalovirus exposure and HLA in healthy donors. This table comes from immunoSEQ multiplex PCR, and its TCRdb copy is limited to in-frame clones, with some not included. The table lists a few hundred thousand clones, roughly 80% of them singletons. The sample comprised PBMCs. Every receptor here comes from a girl aged 2-10 years in good health and CMV-seronegative. Both conserved end residues are part of each CDR3. Each record gives: J gene, clone size, V gene, D gene, CDR3 protein, CDR3 DNA. The D gene is left open where the match is weak. Only part of the rows carry a size: once, few, many, or a class if the clone is expanded.

J gene: TRBJ2-2; clone size: NA; V gene: TRBV5-4; D gene: NA; CDR3 protein: CASSLLYRELFF; CDR3 DNA: TGTGCCAGCAGCTTGTTGTACAGGGAGCTGTTTTTT
J gene: TRBJ2-7; clone size: NA; V gene: TRBV5-1; D gene: TRBD2; CDR3 protein: CASSLSSGGYEQYF; CDR3 DNA: TGCGCCAGCAGCTTGTCAAGCGGGGGCTACGAGCAGTACTTC
J gene: TRBJ1-2; clone size: NA; V gene: TRBV5-1; D gene: TRBD1; CDR3 protein: CASIPGQGAEWSGYTF; CDR3 DNA: TGCGCCAGCATACCGGGACAGGGGGCTGAGTGGAGTGGCTATACCTTC
J gene: TRBJ1-1; clone size: NA; V gene: TRBV12-5; D gene: NA; CDR3 protein: CASGLVYGGLTEAFF; CDR3 DNA: TGTGCTAGTGGTTTGGTATACGGAGGGCTCACTGAAGCTTTCTTT
J gene: TRBJ2-3; clone size: NA; V gene: TRBV5-1; D gene: NA; CDR3 protein: CASSPLAAGTDTQYF; CDR3 DNA: TGCGCCAGCAGCCCTCTTGCGGCGGGAACAGATACGCAGTATTTT
J gene: TRBJ1-4; clone size: once; V gene: TRBV4-1; D gene: NA; CDR3 protein: CASSQPRATGEKLFF; CDR3 DNA: TGCGCCAGCAGCCAACCCCGGGCCACGGGGGAAAAACTGTTTTTT
J gene: TRBJ1-2; clone size: NA; V gene: TRBV2; D gene: NA; CDR3 protein: CARGSGNYGYTF; CDR3 DNA: TGTGCCAGAGGAAGCGGTAACTATGGCTACACCTTC
J gene: TRBJ2-7; clone size: NA; V gene: TRBV18; D gene: TRBD1; CDR3 protein: CASSPQGALTSYEQYF; CDR3 DNA: TGTGCCAGCTCACCCCAGGGGGCTCTCACATCCTACGAGCAGTACTTC
J gene: TRBJ1-2; clone size: NA; V gene: TRBV10-3; D gene: TRBD1; CDR3 protein: CAISLDNRGTRNGYTF; CDR3 DNA: TGTGCCATCAGCTTAGACAACAGGGGGACGAGGAATGGCTACACCTTC
J gene: TRBJ2-7; clone size: few; V gene: TRBV25-1; D gene: NA; CDR3 protein: CASSESGGSYEQYF; CDR3 DNA: TGTGCCAGCAGTGAATCCGGAGGCTCCTACGAGCAGTACTTC
J gene: TRBJ2-2; clone size: few; V gene: TRBV7-9; D gene: NA; CDR3 protein: CASSSLNTGELFF; CDR3 DNA: TGTGCCAGCAGCTCTTTGAACACCGGGGAGCTGTTTTTT
J gene: TRBJ2-7; clone size: NA; V gene: TRBV18; D gene: TRBD1; CDR3 protein: CASSPLRDRGDEQYF; CDR3 DNA: TGTGCCAGCTCACCTCTCCGGGACAGGGGCGACGAGCAGTACTTC
J gene: TRBJ1-6; clone size: NA; V gene: TRBV7-6; D gene: TRBD1; CDR3 protein: CASSLGTGRSPLHF; CDR3 DNA: TGTGCCAGCAGCCTTGGGACAGGGCGGTCACCCCTCCACTTT
J gene: TRBJ1-2; clone size: NA; V gene: TRBV5-1; D gene: NA; CDR3 protein: CASSPEGGFYGYTF; CDR3 DNA: TGCGCCAGCAGCCCCGAGGGCGGGTTCTATGGCTACACCTTC
J gene: TRBJ2-3; clone size: NA; V gene: TRBV9; D gene: TRBD1; CDR3 protein: CASSVESWDRDPLSTDTQYF; CDR3 DNA: TGTGCCAGCAGCGTAGAGAGTTGGGACAGGGACCCACTTAGCACAGATACGCAGTATTTT
J gene: TRBJ2-1; clone size: NA; V gene: TRBV2; D gene: TRBD2; CDR3 protein: CACRSGSSYNEQFF; CDR3 DNA: TGTGCCTGCCGTAGCGGGAGCTCCTACAATGAGCAGTTCTTC
J gene: TRBJ2-3; clone size: NA; V gene: TRBV6-4; D gene: NA; CDR3 protein: CASSDRLEGTQYF; CDR3 DNA: TGTGCCAGCAGCGACCGCCTAGAGGGTACGCAGTATTTT
J gene: TRBJ2-5; clone size: NA; V gene: TRBV6-1; D gene: NA; CDR3 protein: CASSEVRSGETQYF; CDR3 DNA: TGTGCCAGCAGTGAGGTCCGGTCCGGGGAGACCCAGTACTTC
J gene: TRBJ1-1; clone size: NA; V gene: TRBV10-2; D gene: NA; CDR3 protein: CATLDVGPEAFF; CDR3 DNA: TGCGCCACACTAGATGTAGGGCCTGAAGCTTTCTTT
J gene: TRBJ1-1; clone size: NA; V gene: TRBV7-9; D gene: NA; CDR3 protein: CASSLAFQGGEAFF; CDR3 DNA: TGTGCCAGCAGCTTAGCGTTTCAGGGAGGGGAAGCTTTCTTT
J gene: TRBJ2-7; clone size: NA; V gene: TRBV7-9; D gene: NA; CDR3 protein: CASSLERVAYEQYF; CDR3 DNA: TGTGCCAGCAGCTTAGAGCGGGTCGCCTACGAGCAGTACTTC
J gene: TRBJ1-6; clone size: few; V gene: TRBV27; D gene: TRBD1; CDR3 protein: CASSPRGDRGSPLHF; CDR3 DNA: TGTGCCAGCAGTCCAAGGGGGGACAGGGGTTCACCCCTCCACTTT
J gene: TRBJ2-5; clone size: NA; V gene: TRBV25-1; D gene: TRBD1; CDR3 protein: CASSGGWGQGVRGTQYF; CDR3 DNA: TGTGCCAGCAGTGGCGGATGGGGACAGGGGGTAAGGGGGACCCAGTACTTC
J gene: TRBJ1-2; clone size: NA; V gene: TRBV29-1; D gene: NA; CDR3 protein: CSVDWTNYGYTF; CDR3 DNA: TGCAGCGTTGACTGGACAAACTATGGCTACACCTTC
J gene: TRBJ2-1; clone size: NA; V gene: TRBV5-6; D gene: NA; CDR3 protein: CASSSPGLTYNEQFF; CDR3 DNA: TGTGCCAGCAGCTCACCGGGTCTTACCTACAATGAGCAGTTCTTC
J gene: TRBJ1-1; clone size: NA; V gene: TRBV29-1; D gene: TRBD1; CDR3 protein: CSVEVTGTEAFF; CDR3 DNA: TGCAGCGTTGAAGTGACAGGGACTGAAGCTTTCTTT
J gene: TRBJ1-2; clone size: NA; V gene: TRBV11-2; D gene: NA; CDR3 protein: CASSYGGAMSYGYTF; CDR3 DNA: TGTGCCAGCAGTTATGGGGGGGCCATGAGCTATGGCTACACCTTC
J gene: TRBJ1-5; clone size: few; V gene: TRBV2; D gene: TRBD1; CDR3 protein: CASGGQGGIQPQHF; CDR3 DNA: TGTGCCAGCGGGGGACAGGGGGGGATTCAGCCCCAGCATTTT
J gene: TRBJ1-6; clone size: NA; V gene: TRBV7-3; D gene: NA; CDR3 protein: CASSFDRSPLVDSPLHF; CDR3 DNA: TGTGCCAGCAGCTTCGACAGGTCCCCCCTTGTCGATTCACCCCTCCACTTT
J gene: TRBJ1-1; clone size: few; V gene: TRBV4-1; D gene: NA; CDR3 protein: CASSLRDTLNTEAFF; CDR3 DNA: TGCGCCAGCAGCCTACGGGACACACTGAACACTGAAGCTTTCTTT
J gene: TRBJ1-4; clone size: NA; V gene: TRBV5-1; D gene: NA; CDR3 protein: CASSTSGRINEKLFF; CDR3 DNA: TGCGCCAGCAGCACCAGCGGGCGTATTAATGAAAAACTGTTTTTT
J gene: TRBJ1-2; clone size: few; V gene: TRBV5-5; D gene: TRBD1; CDR3 protein: CASSQPGQNNYGYTF; CDR3 DNA: TGTGCCAGCAGTCAACCGGGACAGAATAACTATGGCTACACCTTC
J gene: TRBJ2-3; clone size: NA; V gene: TRBV5-1; D gene: NA; CDR3 protein: CASSLAPGRVTDTQYF; CDR3 DNA: TGCGCCAGCAGCTTGGCCCCAGGCAGGGTCACAGATACGCAGTATTTT
J gene: TRBJ2-3; clone size: NA; V gene: TRBV7-9; D gene: NA; CDR3 protein: CASSLERDTQYF; CDR3 DNA: TGTGCCAGCAGCTTAGAACGGGATACGCAGTATTTT
J gene: TRBJ2-7; clone size: NA; V gene: TRBV6-1; D gene: TRBD1; CDR3 protein: CASSVGQGAHEQYF; CDR3 DNA: TGTGCCAGCAGTGTGGGACAGGGGGCCCACGAGCAGTACTTC
J gene: TRBJ2-5; clone size: few; V gene: TRBV7-7; D gene: TRBD1; CDR3 protein: CASSSSGTGKETQYF; CDR3 DNA: TGTGCCAGCAGCTCCTCAGGGACAGGGAAAGAGACCCAGTACTTC
J gene: TRBJ2-1; clone size: NA; V gene: TRBV7-2; D gene: TRBD2; CDR3 protein: CASSLDLGGGAYNEQFF; CDR3 DNA: TGTGCCAGCAGCTTAGATCTCGGCGGGGGGGCCTACAATGAGCAGTTCTTC
J gene: TRBJ2-1; clone size: NA; V gene: TRBV5-1; D gene: TRBD2; CDR3 protein: CASSPGTSGNEQFF; CDR3 DNA: TGCGCCAGCAGCCCCGGGACTAGCGGTAATGAGCAGTTCTTC
J gene: TRBJ2-1; clone size: few; V gene: TRBV11-2; D gene: NA; CDR3 protein: CASSIRWRRLELYNEQFF; CDR3 DNA: TGTGCCAGCAGTATTAGATGGAGGCGACTAGAACTCTACAATGAGCAGTTCTTC
J gene: TRBJ2-7; clone size: NA; V gene: TRBV15; D gene: TRBD1; CDR3 protein: CATSRDRLTYEQYF; CDR3 DNA: TGTGCCACCAGCCGGGACAGATTGACCTACGAGCAGTACTTC
J gene: TRBJ1-5; clone size: NA; V gene: TRBV18; D gene: NA; CDR3 protein: CASSPYLDSSQPQHF; CDR3 DNA: TGTGCCAGCTCACCCTACTTAGACAGTTCCCAGCCCCAGCATTTT
J gene: TRBJ2-3; clone size: once; V gene: TRBV30; D gene: NA; CDR3 protein: CAWSLQTDTQYF; CDR3 DNA: TGTGCCTGGAGTCTACAGACAGATACGCAGTATTTT
J gene: TRBJ2-2; clone size: NA; V gene: TRBV9; D gene: TRBD2; CDR3 protein: CASTQNFGGGNTGELFF; CDR3 DNA: TGTGCCAGCACCCAAAACTTTGGGGGGGGGAACACCGGGGAGCTGTTTTTT
J gene: TRBJ2-3; clone size: once; V gene: TRBV27; D gene: TRBD1; CDR3 protein: CASSRQGSLYTDTQYF; CDR3 DNA: TGTGCCAGCAGTCGACAGGGAAGCTTATACACAGATACGCAGTATTTT
J gene: TRBJ2-7; clone size: NA; V gene: TRBV10-3; D gene: TRBD1; CDR3 protein: CAISESGTGSYEQYF; CDR3 DNA: TGTGCCATCAGTGAATCCGGGACAGGCTCCTACGAGCAGTACTTC
J gene: TRBJ1-1; clone size: NA; V gene: TRBV19; D gene: NA; CDR3 protein: CASSIAGRRGTEAFF; CDR3 DNA: TGTGCCAGTAGTATAGCTGGCAGACGAGGCACTGAAGCTTTCTTT
J gene: TRBJ1-2; clone size: NA; V gene: TRBV5-1; D gene: NA; CDR3 protein: CASSLGQESYGYTF; CDR3 DNA: TGCGCCAGCAGCTTGGGACAGGAGAGTTATGGCTACACCTTC
J gene: TRBJ2-7; clone size: NA; V gene: TRBV27; D gene: NA; CDR3 protein: CASSQVGGYEQYF; CDR3 DNA: TGTGCCAGCAGTCAAGTGGGGGGCTACGAGCAGTACTTC
J gene: TRBJ2-7; clone size: NA; V gene: TRBV7-2; D gene: TRBD2; CDR3 protein: CASSLVREGSYEQYF; CDR3 DNA: TGTGCCAGCAGCTTAGTGCGGGAGGGTTCCTACGAGCAGTACTTC
J gene: TRBJ1-4; clone size: NA; V gene: TRBV5-4; D gene: TRBD1; CDR3 protein: CASSFTGGDEKLFF; CDR3 DNA: TGTGCCAGCAGCTTTACAGGGGGCGATGAAAAACTGTTTTTT
J gene: TRBJ1-2; clone size: NA; V gene: TRBV2; D gene: TRBD1; CDR3 protein: CASSPQGQGGYGYTF; CDR3 DNA: TGTGCCAGCAGTCCACAGGGGCAAGGTGGCTATGGCTACACCTTC
J gene: TRBJ2-6; clone size: NA; V gene: TRBV11-2; D gene: NA; CDR3 protein: CAIPSAAGANVLTF; CDR3 DNA: TGTGCCATACCCTCGGCGGCTGGGGCCAACGTCCTGACTTTC
J gene: TRBJ1-1; clone size: few; V gene: TRBV27; D gene: NA; CDR3 protein: CASSLGAGNTEAFF; CDR3 DNA: TGTGCCAGCAGTTTAGGGGCAGGGAACACTGAAGCTTTCTTT
J gene: TRBJ2-7; clone size: NA; V gene: TRBV27; D gene: TRBD2; CDR3 protein: CASSSLAGPYEQYF; CDR3 DNA: TGTGCCAGCAGTTCCCTAGCGGGACCGTACGAGCAGTACTTC
J gene: TRBJ2-7; clone size: NA; V gene: TRBV10-2; D gene: TRBD1; CDR3 protein: CASRSGTGGAEQYF; CDR3 DNA: TGCGCCAGCAGATCCGGGACAGGGGGCGCCGAGCAGTACTTC
J gene: TRBJ1-2; clone size: NA; V gene: TRBV6-5; D gene: TRBD1; CDR3 protein: CASSSRQRGLDGYTF; CDR3 DNA: TGTGCCAGCAGTTCTCGACAGAGGGGGCTGGATGGCTACACCTTC
J gene: TRBJ1-1; clone size: NA; V gene: TRBV5-6; D gene: TRBD1; CDR3 protein: CASSSWTGGNTEAFF; CDR3 DNA: TGTGCCAGCAGCTCGTGGACAGGGGGGAACACTGAAGCTTTCTTT
J gene: TRBJ1-2; clone size: NA; V gene: TRBV7-9; D gene: NA; CDR3 protein: CASSETQGRGYTF; CDR3 DNA: TGTGCCAGCAGCGAAACACAGGGCAGGGGCTACACCTTC
J gene: TRBJ2-7; clone size: NA; V gene: TRBV7-9; D gene: TRBD1; CDR3 protein: CASSSQGAYEQYF; CDR3 DNA: TGTGCCAGCAGCTCCCAGGGGGCCTACGAGCAGTACTTC